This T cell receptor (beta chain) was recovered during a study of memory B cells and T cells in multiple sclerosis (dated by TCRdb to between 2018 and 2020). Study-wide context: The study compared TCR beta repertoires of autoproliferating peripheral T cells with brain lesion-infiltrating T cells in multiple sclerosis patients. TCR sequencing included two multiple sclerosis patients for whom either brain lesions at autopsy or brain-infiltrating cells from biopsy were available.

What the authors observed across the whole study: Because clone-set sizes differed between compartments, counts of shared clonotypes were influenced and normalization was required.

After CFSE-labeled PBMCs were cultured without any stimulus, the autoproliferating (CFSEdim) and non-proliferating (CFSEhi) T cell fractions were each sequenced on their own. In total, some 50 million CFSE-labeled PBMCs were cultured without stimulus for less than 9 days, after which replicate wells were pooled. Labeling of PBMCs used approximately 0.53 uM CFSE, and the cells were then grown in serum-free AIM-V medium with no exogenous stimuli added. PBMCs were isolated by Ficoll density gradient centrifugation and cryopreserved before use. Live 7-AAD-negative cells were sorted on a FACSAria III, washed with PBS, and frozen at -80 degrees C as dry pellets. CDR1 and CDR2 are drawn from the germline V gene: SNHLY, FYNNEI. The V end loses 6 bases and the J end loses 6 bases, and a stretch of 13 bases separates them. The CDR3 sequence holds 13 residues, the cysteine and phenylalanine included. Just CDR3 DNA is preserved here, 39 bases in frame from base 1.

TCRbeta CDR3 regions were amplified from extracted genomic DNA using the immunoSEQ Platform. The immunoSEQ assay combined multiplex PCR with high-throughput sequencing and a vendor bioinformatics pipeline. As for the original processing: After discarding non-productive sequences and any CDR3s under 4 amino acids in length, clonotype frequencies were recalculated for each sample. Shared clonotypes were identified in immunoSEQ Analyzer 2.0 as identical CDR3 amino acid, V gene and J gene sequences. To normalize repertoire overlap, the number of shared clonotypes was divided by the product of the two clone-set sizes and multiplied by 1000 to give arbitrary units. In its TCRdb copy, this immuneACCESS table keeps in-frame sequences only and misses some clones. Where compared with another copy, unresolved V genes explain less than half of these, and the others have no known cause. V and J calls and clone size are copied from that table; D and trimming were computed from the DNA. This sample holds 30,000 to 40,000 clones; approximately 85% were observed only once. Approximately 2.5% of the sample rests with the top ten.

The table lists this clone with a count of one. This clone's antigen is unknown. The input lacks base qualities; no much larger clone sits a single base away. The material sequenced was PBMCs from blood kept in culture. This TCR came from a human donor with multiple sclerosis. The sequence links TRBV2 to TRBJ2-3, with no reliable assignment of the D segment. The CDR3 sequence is CASSLGWSDTQYF. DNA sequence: TGTGCCAGCAGCCTGGGGTGGTCGGATACGCAGTATTTT.